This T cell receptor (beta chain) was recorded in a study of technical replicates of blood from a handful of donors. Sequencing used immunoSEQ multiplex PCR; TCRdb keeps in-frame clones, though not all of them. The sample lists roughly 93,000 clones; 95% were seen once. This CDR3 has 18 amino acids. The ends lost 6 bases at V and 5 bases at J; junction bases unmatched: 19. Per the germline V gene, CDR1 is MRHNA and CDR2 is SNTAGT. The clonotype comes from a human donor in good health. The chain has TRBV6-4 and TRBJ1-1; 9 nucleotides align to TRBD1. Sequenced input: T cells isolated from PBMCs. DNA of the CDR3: TGTGCCAGCAGGCCTTACCGGGACAGGGCCGGGTTGGATACTGAAGCTTTCTTT. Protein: CASRPYRDRAGLDTEAFF.